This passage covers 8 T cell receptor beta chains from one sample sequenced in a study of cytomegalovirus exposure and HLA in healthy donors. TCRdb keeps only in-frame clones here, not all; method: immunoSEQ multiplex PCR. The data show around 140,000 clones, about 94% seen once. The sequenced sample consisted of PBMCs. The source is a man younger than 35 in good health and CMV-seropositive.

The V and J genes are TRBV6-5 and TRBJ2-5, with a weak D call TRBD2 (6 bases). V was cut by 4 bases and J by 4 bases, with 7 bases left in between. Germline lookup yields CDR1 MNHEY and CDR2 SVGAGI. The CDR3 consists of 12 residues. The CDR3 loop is CASSSAGETQYF. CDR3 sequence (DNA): TGTGCCAGCAGTTCAGCGGGAGAGACCCAGTACTTC.

The CDR3 here is CASSSGTDYNQPQHF. The CDR3 coding sequence is TGCGCCAGCAGCTCTGGGACAGATTACAATCAGCCCCAGCATTTT. This chain connects TRBV5-1 to TRBJ1-5; 7 bases align to TRBD1. The germline V gene has CDR1 SGHRS and CDR2 YFSETQ. J gave up 3 bases and V 3 bases, and 6 bases lay outside the gene matches. This CDR3 is 15 amino acids long.

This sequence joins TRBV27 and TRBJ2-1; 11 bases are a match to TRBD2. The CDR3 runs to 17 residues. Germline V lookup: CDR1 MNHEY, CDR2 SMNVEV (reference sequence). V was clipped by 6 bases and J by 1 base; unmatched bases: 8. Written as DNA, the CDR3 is TGTGCCAGCAGACCCGTTTCTAGCGGGAGGTCCTACAATGAGCAGTTCTTC. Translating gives CASRPVSSGRSYNEQFF.

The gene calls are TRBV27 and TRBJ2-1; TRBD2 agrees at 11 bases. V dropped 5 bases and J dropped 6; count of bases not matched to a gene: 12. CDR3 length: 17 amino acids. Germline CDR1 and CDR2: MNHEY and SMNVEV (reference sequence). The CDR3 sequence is CASSPTRTSGSLNEQFF. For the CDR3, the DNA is TGTGCCAGCAGTCCGACTCGTACTAGCGGGAGTCTCAATGAGCAGTTCTTC.

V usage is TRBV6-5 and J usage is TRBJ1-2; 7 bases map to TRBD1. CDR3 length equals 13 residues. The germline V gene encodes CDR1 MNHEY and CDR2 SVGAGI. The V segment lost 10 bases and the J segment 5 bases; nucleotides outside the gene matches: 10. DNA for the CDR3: TGTGCCACCTGGGACAGCCGGCGGTATGGCTACACCTTC. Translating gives CATWDSRRYGYTF.

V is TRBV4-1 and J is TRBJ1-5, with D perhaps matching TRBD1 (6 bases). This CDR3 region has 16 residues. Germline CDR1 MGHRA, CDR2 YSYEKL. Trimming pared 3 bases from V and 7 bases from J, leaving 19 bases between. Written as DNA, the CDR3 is TGCGCCAGCAGCCAGCCGCGCAGGGGAGTAAGACAGCCCCAGCATTTT. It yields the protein CASSQPRRGVRQPQHF.

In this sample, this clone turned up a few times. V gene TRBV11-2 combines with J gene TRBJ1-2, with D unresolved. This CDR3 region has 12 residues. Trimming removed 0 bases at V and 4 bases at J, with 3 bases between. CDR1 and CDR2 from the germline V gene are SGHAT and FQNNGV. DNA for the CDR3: TGTGCCAGCAGCTTAGACGGCTATGGCTACACCTTC. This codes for CASSLDGYGYTF.

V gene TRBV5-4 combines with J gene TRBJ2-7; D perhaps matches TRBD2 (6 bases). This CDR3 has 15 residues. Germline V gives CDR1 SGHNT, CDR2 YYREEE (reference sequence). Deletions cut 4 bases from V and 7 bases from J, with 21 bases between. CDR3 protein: CASSKMGTFRGEQYF. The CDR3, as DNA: TGTGCCAGCAGCAAAATGGGGACTTTTCGCGGGGAGCAGTACTTC.